This TCR beta chain was profiled in a study of blood T cell repertoires in COVID-19. The method was immunoSEQ multiplex PCR; TCRdb's version includes in-frame clones alone and lacks a portion of them. Found here are under 90,000 clones, about 88% of them singletons; the top ten hold roughly 3%. The CDR3 has 15 amino acids. V lost 5 bases to trimming and J lost 0 bases; unmatched junction nucleotides: 2. Germline V CDR1 and CDR2: SGHTA, FQGTGA. J is TRBJ2-2 and V is TRBV7-3; 8 bases are a match to TRBD1. Sample: peripheral blood. This receptor was identified in a man aged 65 to 79 with active or convalescent COVID-19. As DNA, the CDR3 is TGTGCCAGCAGCCAGGGGGCGGCGAACACCGGGGAGCTGTTTTTT. Its translation is CASSQGAANTGELFF.